The 15 T cell receptor beta chains presented below share a single source sample, sequenced in a study of CD8 T cells in ankylosing spondylitis (dated by TCRdb to 2015 to 2018). Library preparation used 5' RACE. The sample was run on an Illumina HiSeq 2500. TCRdb ran its own pipeline on the public reads, namely fastp trimming at Q25 and MiXCR clone calling, and kept in-frame beta chains. A single entry per CDR3 protein holds the most common genes and DNA from its merged rows. This sample lists about 160,000 distinct CDR3 sequences; approximately 10% were detected once. Over 13% of the sample lies in the top ten. The sequenced sample consisted of blood, either unsorted or a sorted T cell fraction (not recorded which). The receptors originated from a female donor with ankylosing spondylitis or in good health (not recorded which).

Only a few counts were recorded for this clonotype. The rearrangement uses TRBV6-2 or TRBV6-3 and TRBJ2-2; D call uncertain. CDR1 is MNHEY, CDR2 SVGEGT, per germline. Trimming took off 2 bases at V and 8 bases at J, with 12 bases between the two ends. The CDR3 covers 14 residues. The DNA for the CDR3 is TGTGCCAGCAGTTACAATAAGGGTCGTGGGGAGCTGTTTTTT. It codes for CASSYNKGRGELFF.

This clonotype was counted between two and nine times. This chain connects TRBV28 to TRBJ2-1, with D perhaps matching TRBD2 (7 bases). Trimming shortened V by 7 bases and J by 6 bases, and 10 bases separated the two germline ends. The CDR3 is 12 residues long. Germline-derived CDR1 and CDR2 are MDHEN and SYDVKM. Here the CDR3 DNA reads TGTGCCAGCACGGGGGGCCCCAATGAGCAGTTCTTC. This sequence encodes CASTGGPNEQFF.

This clonotype was seen a few times. J is TRBJ1-2 and V is TRBV24-1; possibly TRBD1 for D (6 bases). The CDR3 extends over 15 amino acids. The V gene lost 2 bases and the J gene lost 8 bases, with 17 bases spanning the gap. Germline V gene lookup returns CDR1 KGHDR and CDR2 SFDVKD. The CDR3 sequence is CATSDYPGRGEGYTF. CDR3 sequence (DNA): TGTGCCACCAGTGATTACCCCGGCAGGGGCGAGGGCTACACCTTC.

Notes on this clonotype: The DNA is left out, because the CDR3 cannot be placed on it with certainty; the CDR3 is given as TCRdb lists it. The rearrangement uses TRBV20-1 and TRBJ2-2; the D call of TRBD2 is as the table states it, not checked on the DNA. The CDR3 comprises 14 residues, both ends counted. CDR1 and CDR2 (germline): DFQATT, SNEGSKA (reference sequence). CDR3 region: CSAHGGGLTGSCFF.

This clonotype was detected a few times. This chain joins TRBV7-6 and TRBJ2-3; D is perhaps TRBD2 (6 bases). The CDR3 runs to 16 residues. Trimming pared 5 bases from V and 9 bases from J, leaving 24 bases between. The V gene's germline CDR1 is SGHVS and CDR2 FNYEAQ. In DNA, the CDR3 is TGTGCCAGCAGCCACCGGACTACCGGGGTAGCAGGAACGCAGTATTTT. As protein: CASSHRTTGVAGTQYF.

J is TRBJ2-1 and V is TRBV28, with TRBD1 matching over 7 bases. The V gene end was trimmed by 5 bases and the J gene end by 9 bases; junction bases not matched to a gene: 16. The CDR3 runs 16 residues. CDR1 is MDHEN, CDR2 SYDVKM, per germline. The CDR3 sequence is CASSPRLGQRGVEQFF. CDR3 DNA: TGTGCCAGCAGTCCCCGGTTGGGACAGCGAGGGGTTGAGCAGTTCTTC.

This clonotype was observed a handful of times. The chain couples TRBV4-3 to TRBJ2-1; 9 bases line up with TRBD2. The CDR3 sequence is 17 residues long. The V and J ends lost 4 bases and 8 bases, in that order; junction bases with no gene match: 15. Per the germline V gene, CDR1 is LGHNA and CDR2 is YSLEER. CDR3 DNA sequence: TGCGCCAGCAGCCCCGGGCCCCTAGCGGGATCTGGGGATGAGCAGTTCTTC. This translates into CASSPGPLAGSGDEQFF.

This clonotype was observed a few times. The rearrangement links TRBV11-2 to TRBJ2-1; 9 nucleotides agree with TRBD2. Germline V gives CDR1 SGHAT, CDR2 FQNNGV. The CDR3 is 15 amino acids. The junction had 2 bases not matched to a gene; V was cut back by 1 base and J by 4 bases. The CDR3 region has the DNA TGTGCCAGCAGCTTAGTCACTAGCGGGTACAATGAGCAGTTCTTC. It specifies CASSLVTSGYNEQFF.

The chain links TRBV27 to TRBJ2-3; possibly TRBD2 for D (6 bases). CDR1 is MNHEY, CDR2 SMNVEV, per germline (reference sequence). Trimming cost V 4 bases and J 0 bases, with 8 bases left between them. This CDR3 is 14 amino acids long. For the CDR3, the DNA is TGTGCCAGCAGTTCGGAGGGTAGCACAGATACGCAGTATTTT. This sequence encodes CASSSEGSTDTQYF.

This clonotype was picked up a small number of times. CDR3 loop: CASSQDRTSGYNEQFF. The CDR3 nucleotides read TGTGCCAGCAGCCAAGATAGGACTAGCGGGTACAATGAGCAGTTCTTC. The V call is TRBV4-2, the J call TRBJ2-1; 11 bases align to TRBD2. Germline CDR1 and CDR2: LGHNA and YNFKEQ. After removal of 0 bases from V and 4 bases from J, the junction contained 2 bases not matched to a gene. The CDR3 spans 16 residues.

This clonotype has only a few counts. The V and J genes are TRBV5-1 and TRBJ1-6, with a weak D call TRBD1 (6 bases). The length of the CDR3 is 14 residues. Per the germline V gene, CDR1 is SGHRS and CDR2 is YFSETQ. Trimming shortened V by 0 bases and J by 8 bases, and 9 bases separated the two germline ends. The DNA for the CDR3 is TGCGCCAGCAGCTTGGGGGACACGGATTCACCCCTCCACTTT. Encoded protein: CASSLGDTDSPLHF.

CDR3 bases: TGTGCCAGCAGCTTAGGACAGGGATTCATAGACACCGGGGAGCTGTTTTTT. Encoded protein: CASSLGQGFIDTGELFF. The rearrangement joins TRBV11-2 to TRBJ2-2; 7 nucleotides line up with TRBD1. Trimming cost V 1 base and J 3 bases; bases outside gene matches: 8. This CDR3 has 17 amino acids. Germline V CDR1 and CDR2: SGHAT, FQNNGV.

V and J are TRBV6-1 and TRBJ2-7; D gene unclear. Trimming pared 7 bases from V and 2 bases from J, leaving 9 bases between. CDR1 is MNHNS, CDR2 SASEGT, per germline. The length of the CDR3 is 12 residues. CDR3 loop: CASTGVTYEQYF. The CDR3 region has the DNA TGTGCCAGCACAGGAGTAACCTACGAGCAGTACTTC.

This clonotype was seen repeatedly, ten times or more. CDR3 coding DNA: TGTGCCAGCAGTTACTCGGTCAATGAGCAGTTCTTC. It codes for CASSYSVNEQFF. The V gene is TRBV6-2 or TRBV6-3, the J gene TRBJ2-1; the D is unclear. V lost 0 bases and J lost 6, with 3 bases in between. The germline gives CDR1 MNHEY, CDR2 SVGEGT. The CDR3 length is 12 residues.

This clonotype was counted many times. J is TRBJ2-7 and V is TRBV20-1; D gene unclear. The CDR3 sequence is 13 residues long. Germline V gives CDR1 DFQATT, CDR2 SNEGSKA (reference sequence). Trimming stripped 3 bases from V and 1 base from J, with 10 bases between. The CDR3 sequence is CSARPENSYEQYF. In DNA, the CDR3 is TGCAGTGCTAGGCCTGAGAATTCCTACGAGCAGTACTTC.